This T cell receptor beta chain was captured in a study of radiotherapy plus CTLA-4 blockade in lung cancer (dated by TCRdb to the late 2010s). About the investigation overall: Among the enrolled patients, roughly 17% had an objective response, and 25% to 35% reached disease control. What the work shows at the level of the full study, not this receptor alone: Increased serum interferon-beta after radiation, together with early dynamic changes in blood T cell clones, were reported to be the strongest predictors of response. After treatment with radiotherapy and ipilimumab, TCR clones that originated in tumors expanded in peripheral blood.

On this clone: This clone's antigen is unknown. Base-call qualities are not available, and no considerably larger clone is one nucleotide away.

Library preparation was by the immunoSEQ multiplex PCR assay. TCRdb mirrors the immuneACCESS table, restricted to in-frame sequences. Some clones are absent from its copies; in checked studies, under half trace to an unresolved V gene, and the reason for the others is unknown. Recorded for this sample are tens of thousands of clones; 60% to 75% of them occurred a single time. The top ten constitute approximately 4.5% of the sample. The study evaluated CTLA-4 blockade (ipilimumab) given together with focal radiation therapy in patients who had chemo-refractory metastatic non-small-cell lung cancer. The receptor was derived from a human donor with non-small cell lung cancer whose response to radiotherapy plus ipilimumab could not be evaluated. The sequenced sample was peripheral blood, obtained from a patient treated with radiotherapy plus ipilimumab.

The sequenced DNA is TGTGCCAGCAGCGTCATGACAGGACAGAGCACAGATACGCAGTATTTT. This yields the protein CASSVMTGQSTDTQYF. The rearrangement joined TRBV9 to TRBJ2-3; TRBD1 is perhaps the D gene, given 6 matching bases. The germline ends are 13 bases apart after V is trimmed by 2 bases and J by 0 bases. Per the germline V gene, SGDLS is the CDR1 and YYNGEE is the CDR2. The CDR3 sequence holds 16 residues, the cysteine and phenylalanine included. Only the CDR3 part of the read is kept: 48 bases, read in frame from the first base.